The present entry profiles one T cell receptor beta chain with its context. Antigen unknown. CD45RO-negative cells were positively selected for CCR7, leaving out terminally differentiated effector memory CD45RA+ cells. The data derive from a study of shared clonotypes between healthy human individuals. Study-wide results and caveats: A reduction in generation probabilities was seen for non-shared clonotypes relative to those shared by all four donors. Among several donors, around 5% of naive CD4 clonotypes were found in common.

V lost 2 bases to trimming and J lost 4 bases, with 1 base between them. The length of the CDR3 is 10 residues. The study ran the assay at deep level. TCRdb keeps only in-frame clones here, not all; method: immunoSEQ multiplex PCR. The sample contains about 2.1 million clones, 90% to 95% of which appear only once. Sequencing input: naive CD8+ T cells from PBMCs. V usage is TRBV5-3 and J usage is TRBJ2-7; the D is unclear. TRBV5-3 is sorted into the ORF group, with uncertain function. This TCR was sampled from a man aged 18 to 30 in good health. Some clones in this sample may be carry-over from other donors' samples. CDR3 region: CARSLYEQYF. CDR3 sequence (DNA): TGTGCCAGAAGCTTATACGAGCAGTACTTC.